In this sample, the clone carrying this TCR beta chain turned up a few times. Participants were aged roughly 18 to 90 years, lived in over 20 US areas, and enrolled virtually. Participants' reported clinical history set cohort assignment. Recovery meant two consecutive negative NP/OP PCR tests, professional clearance, or resolved symptoms. Sequencing used immunoSEQ multiplex PCR; TCRdb keeps in-frame clones, though not all of them. The data hold 450,000 to 500,000 clones, with 75% to 90% observed a single time. These data belong to a study of blood T cell repertoires in COVID-19. Study in general: Spain, Italy and the United States supplied samples that represented acute and convalescent COVID-19.

Germline CDR1 is MDHEN and CDR2 is SYDVKM. The CDR3 is made up of 16 amino acids. J lost 7 bases, V lost 10 bases, and 11 bases had no gene match. Source material: PBMCs or T cells enriched from blood (not recorded which). This sequence joins TRBV28 and TRBJ1-6; 12 nucleotides align to TRBD1. This TCR came from a woman aged 18-30 years who had recovered from COVID-19. The CDR3 sequence: CATAGGQGARNSPLHF. The CDR3 nucleotides are TGTGCCACCGCCGGGGGACAGGGGGCGAGGAATTCACCCCTCCACTTT.